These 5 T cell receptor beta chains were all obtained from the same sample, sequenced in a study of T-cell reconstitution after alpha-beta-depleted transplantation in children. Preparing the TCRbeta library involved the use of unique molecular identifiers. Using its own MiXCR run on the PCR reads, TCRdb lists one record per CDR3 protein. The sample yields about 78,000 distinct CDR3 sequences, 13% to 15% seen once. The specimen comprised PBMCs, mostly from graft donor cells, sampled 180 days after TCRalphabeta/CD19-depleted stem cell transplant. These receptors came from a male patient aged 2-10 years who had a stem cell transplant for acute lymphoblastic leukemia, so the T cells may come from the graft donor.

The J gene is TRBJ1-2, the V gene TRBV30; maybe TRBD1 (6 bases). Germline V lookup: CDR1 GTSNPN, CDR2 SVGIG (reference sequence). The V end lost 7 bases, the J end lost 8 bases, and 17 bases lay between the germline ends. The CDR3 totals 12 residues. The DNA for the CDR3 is TGTGCCTCGGACAGCCCTAGGGGAGGCTACACCTTC. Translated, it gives CASDSPRGGYTF.

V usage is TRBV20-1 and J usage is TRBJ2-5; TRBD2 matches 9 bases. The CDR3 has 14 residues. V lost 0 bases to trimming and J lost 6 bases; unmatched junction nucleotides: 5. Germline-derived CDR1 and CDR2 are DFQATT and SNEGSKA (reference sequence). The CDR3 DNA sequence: TGCAGTGCTAGAGATAGCGGGAGAGGGAAGACCCAGTACTTC. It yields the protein CSARDSGRGKTQYF.

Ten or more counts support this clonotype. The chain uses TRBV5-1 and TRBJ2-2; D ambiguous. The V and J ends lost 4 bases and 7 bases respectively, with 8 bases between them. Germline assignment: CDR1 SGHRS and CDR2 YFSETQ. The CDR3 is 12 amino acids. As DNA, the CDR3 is TGCGCCAGCAGCAGTCCCTACGGGGAGCTGTTTTTT. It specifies CASSSPYGELFF.

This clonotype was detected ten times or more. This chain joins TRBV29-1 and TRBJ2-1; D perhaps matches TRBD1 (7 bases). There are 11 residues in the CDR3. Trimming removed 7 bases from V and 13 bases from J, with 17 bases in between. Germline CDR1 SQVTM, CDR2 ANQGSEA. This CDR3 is CSGHRGLLQFF. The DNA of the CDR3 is TGCAGCGGCCACAGGGGACTCTTACAGTTCTTC.

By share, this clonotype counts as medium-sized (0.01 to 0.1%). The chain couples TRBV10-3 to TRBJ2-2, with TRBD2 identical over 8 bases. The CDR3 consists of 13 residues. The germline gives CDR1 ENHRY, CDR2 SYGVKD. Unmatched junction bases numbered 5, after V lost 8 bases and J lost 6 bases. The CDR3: CAIPSGGSGELFF. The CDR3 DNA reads TGTGCCATCCCCAGCGGGGGCTCCGGGGAGCTGTTTTTT.